Below, one T cell receptor (beta chain) is given with its context. Antigen: not known. PCR used 60 Vbeta primers and 13 Jbeta primers. Profiling relied on immunoSEQ multiplex PCR, and the TCRdb table lists in-frame clones only, not all of them. The profile shows under 200,000 clones, roughly 84% of them singletons. The record originates from a study of cytomegalovirus exposure and HLA in healthy donors. Study observations and caveats: Some TCR beta chains (roughly 150 of them) were listed as cytomegalovirus-associated. Most TCR sequences proved rare, with some public TCRs found in many donors. Later work associated more than 15,000 TCR beta sequences with HLA alleles at 0.05 false discovery rate.

The junction had 6 bases not matched to a gene; V was cut back by 3 bases and J by 5 bases. Germline lookup yields CDR1 SGHDT and CDR2 YYEEEE. The CDR3 covers 14 residues. Each of the donors was a healthy bone marrow donor. The V and J genes are TRBV5-6 and TRBJ2-5, with 8 bases matching TRBD2. The receptor was derived from a man aged 50-60 years in good health and CMV-seropositive. What was sequenced was PBMCs. The CDR3 is CASSSGGGGETQYF. The CDR3 DNA is TGTGCCAGCAGCTCGGGGGGGGGCGGGGAGACCCAGTACTTC.